A single sample gave rise to the 18 T cell receptor beta chains below, sequenced in a study of identical twins. Via MiXCR, TCRdb re-called the 5' RACE reads, giving one row per CDR3 protein. The table records a few hundred thousand distinct CDR3 sequences, roughly 10% of them present only once. The material sequenced was memory T cells sorted from blood. The source of these receptors is a man aged 45-65 years in good health.

This clonotype was counted many times. The chain uses TRBV5-1 and TRBJ1-2; the D is unclear. The CDR3 is made up of 13 amino acids. V lost 0 bases to trimming and J lost 7 bases, with 10 bases between them. From germline, CDR1 is SGHRS and CDR2 YFSETQ. CDR3: CASSLDGPPGYTF. The CDR3 region has the DNA TGCGCCAGCAGCTTGGATGGGCCCCCTGGCTACACCTTC. The whole variable domain, filled in from reference TRBV5-1 and TRBJ1-2, reads KAGVTQTPRYLIKTRGQQVTLSCSPISGHRSVSWYQQTPGQGLQFLFEYFSETQRNKGNFPGRFSGRQFSNSRSEMNVSTLELGDSALYLCASSLDGPPGYTFGSGTRLTVV.

This clonotype was seen a few times. The chain joins TRBV10-3 to TRBJ2-7; a weak D match, TRBD2 (6 bases). Germline lookup yields CDR1 ENHRY and CDR2 SYGVKD. The V and J ends lost 7 bases and 3 bases respectively, with 19 bases between them. This CDR3 has 15 amino acids. CDR3: CAITPTEGTGYEQYF. In DNA form, the CDR3 reads TGTGCCATCACTCCAACGGAGGGAACGGGCTACGAGCAGTACTTC.

In this sample, this clonotype turned up a few times. V is TRBV20-1 and J is TRBJ1-3; possibly TRBD1 for D (6 bases). Germline lookup yields CDR1 DFQATT and CDR2 SNEGSKA (reference sequence). Between the trimmed V and J ends, which lost 2 bases and 11 bases, there was a span of 16 bases. The CDR3 runs to 13 residues. CDR3 DNA sequence: TGCAGTGCTAGATATCCCGGGACACGGGCCATATATTTT. Its translation is CSARYPGTRAIYF.

This clonotype has just a few counts. V is TRBV2 and J is TRBJ2-1, with TRBD2 matching over 11 bases. The germline V gene has CDR1 SNHLY and CDR2 FYNNEI. This CDR3 region has 15 residues. The V gene end was trimmed by 6 bases and the J gene end by 5 bases; junction bases not matched to a gene: 6. The chain's CDR3 is CASRFSGRAHNEQFF. The CDR3 bases are TGTGCCAGCAGATTTAGCGGGAGGGCCCACAATGAGCAGTTCTTC.

The chain combines TRBV6-1 with TRBJ1-2, with 10 bases lining up with TRBD1. V lost 6 bases and J lost 4; bases outside the gene matches: 20. This CDR3 is 19 amino acids long. Looked up from germline, CDR1 is MNHNS and CDR2 is SASEGT. This chain's CDR3 is CASRRSILARDRGLYGYTF. As DNA, the CDR3 is TGTGCCAGCAGGCGGAGCATTTTGGCCCGGGACAGGGGCCTCTATGGCTACACCTTC.

In this sample, this clonotype turned up a few times. The genes are TRBV7-6 and TRBJ1-1; D call uncertain. CDR1 and CDR2 (germline): SGHVS, FNYEAQ. Trimming pared 1 base from V and 1 base from J, leaving 7 bases between. The CDR3 has 14 amino acids. CDR3 coding DNA: TGTGCCAGCAGCTTAGATCGGGGGAACACTGAAGCTTTCTTT. Translated, it gives CASSLDRGNTEAFF.

At least ten counts were recorded for this clonotype. The chain is built from TRBV4-3 and TRBJ2-5, with 9 bases identical to TRBD2. V was clipped by 4 bases and J by 1 base; unmatched bases: 1. The CDR3 totals 14 residues. Germline V gene sequence: CDR1 LGHNA, CDR2 YSLEER. The CDR3 DNA reads TGCGCCAGCAGCCCTAGCGGGGTCCAAGAGACCCAGTACTTC. Protein sequence: CASSPSGVQETQYF.

Remarks on this clonotype: With a much larger clone just one base away, this may be a read error. The chain uses TRBV4-1 and TRBJ1-1; 9 bases are shared with TRBD1. The CDR3 is made up of 15 amino acids. Per the germline V gene, CDR1 is MGHRA and CDR2 is YSYEKL. Here the CDR3 DNA reads TGCTCCAGCAGCCGTTCGGGACAGGGAGACACTGAAGCTTTCTTT. This sequence encodes CSSSRSGQGDTEAFF.

This clonotype was found a few times. CDR3 nucleotides: TGCAGTTGCGAAGGGACAGGGGGGTCGAAGCAGTACTTC. This translates into CSCEGTGGSKQYF. The V gene is TRBV20-1, the J gene TRBJ2-7, with 11 bases that match TRBD1. The CDR3 extends over 13 amino acids. From germline, CDR1 is DFQATT and CDR2 SNEGSKA (reference sequence). V gave up 8 bases and J gave up 8 bases; unmatched junction bases: 11.

The chain couples TRBV20-1 to TRBJ1-1; tentatively, D is TRBD1 (5 bases). The germline V gene has CDR1 DFQATT and CDR2 SNEGSKA (reference sequence). Trimming cost V 5 bases and J 1 base, with 11 bases left between them. The CDR3 totals 13 residues. CDR3 region: CSAFGTANTEAFF. In DNA, the CDR3 is TGCAGTGCTTTCGGGACGGCGAACACTGAAGCTTTCTTT.

This clonotype turned up a few times. This chain uses TRBV11-3 with TRBJ2-1; 7 positions match TRBD2. The CDR3 runs 16 residues. V dropped 2 bases and J dropped 0; count of bases not matched to a gene: 4. The germline gives CDR1 SGHNT, CDR2 YENEEA. The CDR3: CASSLTGGSSYNEQFF. CDR3 nucleotide sequence: TGTGCCAGCAGCTTAACCGGGGGGAGCTCCTACAATGAGCAGTTCTTC.

The chain recombines TRBV6-2 or TRBV6-3 with TRBJ1-1; TRBD1 matches 7 bases. Germline-derived CDR1 and CDR2 are MNHEY and SVGEGT. The CDR3 covers 14 residues. The V and J ends lost 6 bases and 3 bases, in that order; junction bases with no gene match: 7. CDR3 residues: CASRDPGGHTEAFF. CDR3 bases: TGTGCCAGCAGAGACCCAGGGGGTCACACTGAAGCTTTCTTT.

The chain carries TRBV19 and TRBJ2-7; maybe TRBD1 (6 bases). The V end lost 3 bases, the J end lost 0 bases, and 12 bases lay between the germline ends. The germline gives CDR1 LNHDA, CDR2 SQIVND (reference sequence). This CDR3 is built from 15 residues. CDR3 in DNA: TGTGCCAGTAGTATCAGTGGGGGCAGCTCCTACGAGCAGTACTTC. Its protein product is CASSISGGSSYEQYF.

This clonotype was observed many times. The chain carries TRBV9 and TRBJ2-1; the D gene could be TRBD1 or TRBD2 (5 bases each). The CDR3 contains 15 residues. Trimming left V 3 bases short and J 0 bases short, with 10 bases between. Looked up from germline, CDR1 is SGDLS and CDR2 is YYNGEE. CDR3 in amino acids: CASSAGTLSYNEQFF. DNA for the CDR3: TGTGCCAGCAGCGCTGGGACCCTCTCCTACAATGAGCAGTTCTTC.

Ten or more counts support this clonotype. The chain combines TRBV20-1 with TRBJ1-2; D is uncertain. Germline V gives CDR1 DFQATT, CDR2 SNEGSKA (reference sequence). The CDR3 is 11 residues long. V lost 3 bases and J 8 bases, leaving 10 bases between the germline ends. CDR3 amino acids: CSARLTGGYTF. The CDR3 nucleotides read TGCAGTGCTAGGTTAACGGGGGGCTACACCTTC.

This clonotype turned up a few times. The chain uses TRBV15 and TRBJ2-3, with D possibly being TRBD2 (6 bases). Per germline, CDR1 LNHNV and CDR2 YYDKDF (reference sequence). Between the trimmed V and J ends, which lost 1 base and 5 bases, there was a span of 13 bases. CDR3 length: 15 residues. As DNA, the CDR3 is TGTGCCACCAGCAGAGCCACCGGGACTGGAGATACGCAGTATTTT. Residues: CATSRATGTGDTQYF. Together with reference TRBV15 and TRBJ2-3, the CDR3 gives the full variable domain: DAMVIQNPRYQVTQFGKPVTLSCSQTLNHNVMYWYQQKSSQAPKLLFHYYDKDFNNEADTPDNFQSRRPNTSFCFLDIRSPGLGDTAMYLCATSRATGTGDTQYFGPGTRLTVL.

V usage is TRBV5-1 and J usage is TRBJ2-7, with a possible D match to TRBD2 (6 bases). Per germline, CDR1 SGHRS and CDR2 YFSETQ. Between the trimmed V and J ends, which lost 1 base and 2 bases, there was a span of 13 bases. The CDR3 sequence is 15 residues long. CDR3 nucleotide sequence: TGCGCCAGCAGCTTGAGCGGGTTATGGACCTACGAGCAGTACTTC. Its translation: CASSLSGLWTYEQYF.

This clonotype was counted only a few times. The chain carries TRBV28 and TRBJ2-3, with D unresolved. The CDR3 runs to 14 residues. The germline CDR1 and CDR2 sequences are MDHEN and SYDVKM. V lost 7 bases and J 1 base, leaving 12 bases between the germline ends. CDR3 sequence reads: CASTNSIRTDTQYF. CDR3 nucleotides: TGTGCCAGCACAAACTCCATACGCACAGATACGCAGTATTTT.